This entry concerns a single T cell receptor beta chain. CDR3 length: 15 residues. The germline V and J ends were trimmed by 0 bases and 7 bases, with 12 bases remaining between them. The germline V gene has CDR1 LGHNA and CDR2 YSLEER. This sample was taken from a study of blood T cell repertoires in COVID-19. No more than 2 weeks before study entry, exposed participants had met a case of COVID-19. Original processing notes: The assay estimated nucleated cells by amplifying reference gene primers. The repertoire was sequenced with immunoSEQ multiplex PCR; TCRdb's copy has only in-frame clones and lacks some. The DNA gave D and trimming, while V, J and clone size come from that table. The table records about 260,000 clones, approximately 89% of them present only once.

This TCR came from a woman aged 40 to 50 who had been exposed to COVID-19. The sample was PBMCs or T cells enriched from blood (not recorded which). The chain carries TRBV4-3 and TRBJ1-4, with D unresolved. CDR3 in DNA: TGCGCCAGCAGCCAAGATCGGAGCAACCCTGAAAAACTGTTTTTT. Encoded protein: CASSQDRSNPEKLFF.